A single sample gave rise to the 15 T cell receptor beta chains below, sequenced in a study of beta chain features in type 1 diabetes. The authors reverse transcribed all of the isolated RNA, so sequencing captured expressed TCRB transcripts. Sequencing was performed with immunoSEQ multiplex PCR; in TCRdb, only in-frame clones are kept and a portion is missing. The sample has under 500,000 clones; about 29% are singletons. Material for sequencing was naive CD4+ T cells from blood. The receptors derive from a man between 18 and 35 years old in good health.

The J gene is TRBJ1-2, the V gene TRBV19; D remains ambiguous. Germline V CDR1 and CDR2: LNHDA, SQIVND (reference sequence). There are 12 residues in the CDR3. V lost 6 bases and J lost 4, with 9 bases in between. The CDR3: CASSQTAYGYTF. The CDR3 DNA reads TGTGCCAGTAGCCAGACGGCCTATGGCTACACCTTC.

The V gene is TRBV9, the J gene TRBJ2-1; D unresolved. The V end was cut by 0 bases, the J end by 5 bases, with 18 bases between. In germline, CDR1 is SGDLS, CDR2 YYNGEE. The CDR3 extends over 17 amino acids. CDR3 sequence (DNA): TGTGCCAGCAGCGTAGGTATCCAGCCCTCGACCCACAATGAGCAGTTCTTC. It yields the protein CASSVGIQPSTHNEQFF.

Of note for this clone: At the DNA level, this CDR3 is encoded by other sequences in the same sample as well. In nucleotides, the CDR3 is TGTGCCAGCAGCTTAGTCGGGAGCTCCTACAATGAGCAGTTCTTC. Translated, it gives CASSLVGSSYNEQFF. The chain is built from TRBV7-9 and TRBJ2-1; possible D gene TRBD2, 6 bases. CDR1 and CDR2 from the germline V gene are SEHNR and FQNEAQ (reference sequence). The CDR3 extends over 15 amino acids. Deletions cut 1 base from V and 0 bases from J, with 7 bases between.

As to this clone: Within the sample, other DNA sequences also encode this same CDR3. The J gene is TRBJ2-3, the V gene TRBV9; D remains unclear. Trimming removed 0 bases at V and 4 bases at J, with 3 bases between. This CDR3 is built from 12 residues. Germline CDR1 SGDLS, CDR2 YYNGEE. The DNA for the CDR3 is TGTGCCAGCAGCGTAGAGTCAGATACGCAGTATTTT. It specifies CASSVESDTQYF.

The CDR3 spells CASRTGANYGYTF. CDR3 bases: TGTGCCTCCAGGACAGGGGCCAACTATGGCTACACCTTC. The chain is built from TRBV6-6 and TRBJ1-2; 9 bases are shared with TRBD1. V was pared by 11 bases and J by 2 bases, with 6 bases of the junction left unmatched. CDR1 MNHNY and CDR2 SVGAGI come from the germline V gene (reference sequence). This CDR3 comprises 13 residues.

The chain uses TRBV25-1 and TRBJ1-4; a weak D match, TRBD1 (5 bases). This CDR3 contains 12 residues. Trimming cost V 11 bases and J 7 bases, with 14 bases left between them. Per the germline V gene, CDR1 is MGHDK and CDR2 is SYGVNS. The CDR3 nucleotides read TGTGCCGCCAGGGAGAATTCTGAAAAACTGTTTTTT. Amino acids: CAARENSEKLFF. The full variable domain, completed using reference TRBV25-1 and TRBJ1-4, is EADIYQTPRYLVIGTGKKITLECSQTMGHDKMYWYQQDPGMELHLIHYSYGVNSTEKGDLSSESTVSRIRTEHFPLTLESARPSHTSQYLCAARENSEKLFFGSGTQLSVL.

This clone has only a few counts. The chain combines TRBV27 with TRBJ2-7; D remains unclear. The CDR3 contains 13 residues. Per germline, CDR1 MNHEY and CDR2 SMNVEV (reference sequence). Deletions cut 5 bases from V and 2 bases from J, with 10 bases between. CDR3 loop: CASSIDVAYEQYF. CDR3 sequence (DNA): TGTGCCAGCAGTATAGACGTAGCCTACGAGCAGTACTTC.

The CDR3 protein is CSALSGANTGELFF. For the CDR3, the DNA is TGCAGCGCCCTCTCGGGGGCGAACACCGGGGAGCTGTTTTTT. This chain joins TRBV29-1 and TRBJ2-2; TRBD2 might be the D (6 bases). Germline V gene lookup returns CDR1 SQVTM and CDR2 ANQGSEA. This CDR3 has 14 amino acids. Between the trimmed V and J ends, which lost 7 bases and 0 bases, there was a span of 12 bases.

V and J are TRBV5-1 and TRBJ1-2, with D tentatively TRBD1 (6 bases). The length of the CDR3 is 14 residues. Between the trimmed V and J ends, which lost 0 bases and 4 bases, there was a span of 10 bases. From germline, CDR1 is SGHRS and CDR2 YFSETQ. DNA of the CDR3: TGCGCCAGCAGCTTGGGAACGACAGGCTATGGCTACACCTTC. As protein: CASSLGTTGYGYTF.

This clone was found a few times. This chain uses TRBV29-1 with TRBJ2-5; 7 positions agree with TRBD1. CDR3 size: 12 residues. The germline V gene has CDR1 SQVTM and CDR2 ANQGSEA. J lost 6 bases, V lost 5 bases, and 6 bases had no gene match. The CDR3 nucleotides are TGCAGCGTTACTCGACAGGGAAAGACCCAGTACTTC. It encodes CSVTRQGKTQYF.

This clone appeared a few times. This specimen includes other DNA sequences encoding the same CDR3. The gene calls are TRBV29-1 and TRBJ2-3; TRBD2 matches 14 bases. The CDR3 sequence is 15 residues long. Trimming cost V 6 bases and J 0 bases; bases outside gene matches: 2. Germline V gene lookup returns CDR1 SQVTM and CDR2 ANQGSEA. The CDR3 region is CSVRLAGGSTDTQYF. In DNA form, the CDR3 reads TGCAGCGTCCGACTAGCGGGGGGGAGCACAGATACGCAGTATTTT.

The gene calls are TRBV9 and TRBJ1-1, with a possible D match to TRBD1 (5 bases). CDR3 length: 15 amino acids. Deletions cut 4 bases from V and 3 bases from J, with 16 bases between. Germline V gene lookup returns CDR1 SGDLS and CDR2 YYNGEE. The CDR3 coding sequence is TGTGCCAGCAGCCCCGTGATGGGGGAAGACACTGAAGCTTTCTTT. It is translated as CASSPVMGEDTEAFF.

The genes are TRBV7-2 and TRBJ2-3; no reliable D call. V lost 2 bases and J lost 1, with 4 bases in between. This CDR3 has 13 amino acids. CDR1 is SGHTA, CDR2 FQGNSA, per germline. CDR3 nucleotides: TGTGCCAGCAGCTTACAGGGCACAGATACGCAGTATTTT. Amino acids: CASSLQGTDTQYF.

This chain joins TRBV6-6 and TRBJ2-1; D not resolved. The CDR3 consists of 11 residues. V was pared by 2 bases and J by 12 bases, with 8 bases between. The germline V gene has CDR1 MNHNY and CDR2 SVGAGI (reference sequence). The CDR3 DNA sequence: TGTGCCAGCAGTTACCTGGAGTCGCAGTTCTTC. Amino acid sequence: CASSYLESQFF.

The rearrangement links TRBV5-1 to TRBJ2-7, with 12 bases that match TRBD1. With 3 bases clipped from V and 7 bases from J, the junction kept 5 bases outside the gene matches. Germline CDR1 and CDR2: SGHRS and YFSETQ. The length of the CDR3 is 14 residues. CDR3 sequence: CASSWGQGAREQYF. The CDR3 coding sequence is TGCGCCAGCAGCTGGGGACAGGGGGCGCGTGAGCAGTACTTC.